This entry features one TCR beta chain sequence. The antigen remains unidentified. TCRdb reprocessed the 5' RACE reads; each CDR3 protein has one entry and no DNA is given. Its clone listing holds under 200,000 distinct CDR3 sequences. This entry comes from a study of T cells expressing NK-cell markers. Overall study results and limits: These clonotypes also led the CD3+CD56-NKG2C+ fraction in a few donors.

The sequencing input was blood T cells: a sorted CD56 or NKG2C T cell subset, CD4+ or CD8+ T cells, or bulk PBMC T cells (not recorded which). This sequence was found in a woman between 18 and 70 years old in good health.

The CDR3 protein is CASSQPLTGDQPQHF. The V and J genes are TRBV6-1 and TRBJ1-5; the TCRdb call, TRBD1, lacks DNA for checking. This CDR3 contains 15 residues. The V gene's germline CDR1 is MNHNS and CDR2 SASEGT.